This is a list of T cell receptor beta chains from one sample in a study of type 1 and type 2 diabetes patients. TCRdb re-analysed the multiplex PCR reads in MiXCR, keeping a single row per CDR3 protein. The sample gives some 250,000 distinct CDR3 sequences, around 50% of which show up once; roughly 15% is in the top ten. The specimen was peripheral blood mononuclear cells (PBMCs). The receptors were gathered from a man between 18 and 35 years old with type 2 diabetes. The CDR3 runs from the conserved cysteine through the conserved F or W. A D gene is named only where the DNA matches it firmly. Where a row states a size, it is once, few, many or the class of an expanded clone; other rows omit it.

J: TRBJ2-1; V: TRBV30; D: TRBD2; size: -; DNA: TGTGCCTTTGCTAGCGGAGACCACAATGAGCAGTTCTTC; CDR3: CAFASGDHNEQFF
J: TRBJ2-3; V: TRBV29-1; D: -; size: -; DNA: TGCAGCGTTGAGACGGGGAGGAGTCGGAATACGCAGTATTTT; CDR3: CSVETGRSRNTQYF
J: TRBJ1-1; V: TRBV19; D: TRBD1; size: few; DNA: TGTGCCAGTAGTGGCACAGGGGGCGCCCCTAGCGCTGAAGCTTTCTTT; CDR3: CASSGTGGAPSAEAFF
J: TRBJ2-1; V: TRBV7-3; D: TRBD2; size: -; DNA: TGTGCCAGCAGCTTAACTAGCGGGGTCGAGGGTGAGCAGTTCTTC; CDR3: CASSLTSGVEGEQFF
J: TRBJ1-1; V: TRBV2; D: -; size: many; DNA: TGTGCCAGTAAAGTGGGTTACACTGAAGCTTTCTTT; CDR3: CASKVGYTEAFF
J: TRBJ2-7; V: TRBV5-1; D: TRBD2; size: -; DNA: TGCGCCAGCAGCTTGGATAGCGGGGGTTTCTACGAGCAGTACTTC; CDR3: CASSLDSGGFYEQYF
J: TRBJ2-7; V: TRBV13; D: TRBD2; size: -; DNA: TGTGCCAGCAGCTTAGCGCGCGGGAGGGTCTACGAGCAGTACTTC; CDR3: CASSLARGRVYEQYF
J: TRBJ2-7; V: TRBV27; D: -; size: -; DNA: TGTGCCAGCAGTGCCCTAATGTTAGCTTACGAGCAGTACTTC; CDR3: CASSALMLAYEQYF
J: TRBJ2-2; V: TRBV20-1; D: -; size: -; DNA: TGCAGTGCTGGTTTCCCCGGGAGAGACCGAGAGCTGTTTTTT; CDR3: CSAGFPGRDRELFF
J: TRBJ2-5; V: TRBV2; D: -; size: many; DNA: TGTGCCAGCAGTGGTTCGTTGGGGGAGACCCAGTACTTC; CDR3: CASSGSLGETQYF
J: TRBJ2-1; V: TRBV2; D: TRBD1; size: -; DNA: TGCGCCAGCAGCCAAGCGCCCACAGGGGGCTCGAGCTCCTACAATGAGCAGTTCTTC; CDR3: CASSQAPTGGSSSYNEQFF
J: TRBJ1-3; V: TRBV29-1; D: -; size: -; DNA: TGCAGCGTTAAGGCGACGGCTGGAAACACCATATATTTT; CDR3: CSVKATAGNTIYF
J: TRBJ2-3; V: TRBV6-5; D: -; size: -; DNA: TGTGCCAGCAGTTACTCGAAGGACTGGCGGTCTAGCACAGATACGCAGTATTTT; CDR3: CASSYSKDWRSSTDTQYF
J: TRBJ1-2; V: TRBV14; D: TRBD1; size: once; DNA: TGTGCCAGCAGCGAAAGCTTAGGAACAGGGGGCGTAGACGGCTACACGTTC; CDR3: CASSESLGTGGVDGYTF
J: TRBJ1-2; V: TRBV12-3/TRBV12-4; D: -; size: few; DNA: TGTGCCGTGGTAGAGGGCTACACCTTC; CDR3: CAVVEGYTF
J: TRBJ1-6; V: TRBV30; D: -; size: many; DNA: TGTGCCTGGAGAAATACCCCCCATAATTCACCCCTCCACTTT; CDR3: CAWRNTPHNSPLHF
J: TRBJ1-1; V: TRBV2; D: -; size: few; DNA: TGTGCCAGCAGCCCGGAGGGGGTAGAAGCTTTCTTT; CDR3: CASSPEGVEAFF
J: TRBJ2-7; V: TRBV7-2; D: TRBD2; size: -; DNA: TGTGCCAGCAGCTCGACTAGCGGGGTAGACGAGCAGTACTTC; CDR3: CASSSTSGVDEQYF
J: TRBJ2-7; V: TRBV12-3/TRBV12-4; D: -; size: few; DNA: TGTGCCAGCAGGGGCGGTCTACAGGGTCGGGACGAGCAGTACTTC; CDR3: CASRGGLQGRDEQYF
J: TRBJ1-1; V: TRBV4-1; D: -; size: -; DNA: TGCGCCAGCAGCCTCCACAGCGGGGGGACTGAAGCTTTCTTT; CDR3: CASSLHSGGTEAFF
J: TRBJ2-5; V: TRBV7-2; D: TRBD2; size: -; DNA: TGTGCCAGCAGCCTCCCGACTAGCGGGATTGAGACCCAGTACTTC; CDR3: CASSLPTSGIETQYF
J: TRBJ2-5; V: TRBV29-1; D: -; size: -; DNA: TGCAGCGTTGAGGGGGCAGTAAGGGAGACCCAGTACTTC; CDR3: CSVEGAVRETQYF
J: TRBJ1-2; V: TRBV30; D: -; size: -; DNA: TGTGCCTGCACAGGGAAAGGCTACACCTTC; CDR3: CACTGKGYTF
J: TRBJ2-5; V: TRBV13; D: -; size: few; DNA: TGTGCCAGCAGCTTAGGAGGGAAACAAGAGACCCAGTACTTC; CDR3: CASSLGGKQETQYF
J: TRBJ1-5; V: TRBV2; D: TRBD1; size: many; DNA: TGTGCCAGCCGAGGACAGGGAGGTGGTAGCAATCAGCCCCAGCATTTT; CDR3: CASRGQGGGSNQPQHF
J: TRBJ2-7; V: TRBV27; D: TRBD1; size: -; DNA: TGTGCCAGCAGTACATCGGGACAGTTCTACGAGCAGTACTTC; CDR3: CASSTSGQFYEQYF
J: TRBJ1-6; V: TRBV9; D: -; size: few; DNA: TGTGCCAGCAGCGTGAGGAGGGTTGGTTCACCCCTCCACTTT; CDR3: CASSVRRVGSPLHF
J: TRBJ2-1; V: TRBV7-9; D: TRBD2; size: -; DNA: TGTGCCAGCAACCTAGAGGAGGAGGACGGGAGGAATGAGCAGTTCTTC; CDR3: CASNLEEEDGRNEQFF
J: TRBJ1-2; V: TRBV28; D: TRBD1; size: once; DNA: TGTGCCAGCAGCACCCGGACAGGTCGCTACACCTTC; CDR3: CASSTRTGRYTF
J: TRBJ2-5; V: TRBV10-2; D: TRBD2; size: few; DNA: TGCGCCAGCAGCGGGACTAGCGAGGGGAAAGAGACCCAGTACTTC; CDR3: CASSGTSEGKETQYF
J: TRBJ1-2; V: TRBV7-3; D: -; size: -; DNA: TGTGCCAGCAGTTTTCGGGGACTCTATGGCTACACCTTC; CDR3: CASSFRGLYGYTF
J: TRBJ1-2; V: TRBV13; D: TRBD1; size: -; DNA: TGTGCCAGCAGCCCGCGATTACTCCGGGACAGGATTAACTATGGCTACACCTTC; CDR3: CASSPRLLRDRINYGYTF
J: TRBJ2-5; V: TRBV5-1; D: TRBD1; size: -; DNA: TGCGCCAGCAGCGCACAGGGGTTTGAGCAAGAGACCCAGTACTTC; CDR3: CASSAQGFEQETQYF